This record concerns one TCR beta chain sequence. The antigen is undetermined. Libraries were prepared by immunoSEQ multiplex PCR; TCRdb keeps only in-frame clonotypes and omits some of them. The sample holds roughly 770,000 clones, about 96% seen once. The sample is drawn from a study of shared clonotypes between healthy human individuals. Across the study: Donor composition was two women and a few men, aged 18 to 49. Study-level points and caveats: Sharing across four donors was seen in 4% to 6.5% of naive CD4 clonotypes.

Trimming at V came to 3 bases and at J to 0 bases, leaving 6 bases not matched to a gene. This CDR3 is 17 amino acids long. Germline-derived CDR1 and CDR2 are GTSNPN and SVGIG (reference sequence). CD8 cells regarded as naive lacked CD45RO, were positively chosen for CCR7, and omitted terminally differentiated effector memory CD45RA+ cells. The chain links TRBV30 to TRBJ2-6; 9 nucleotides align to TRBD1. The clonotype originates from a young man in good health. The material sequenced was naive CD8+ T cells sorted from blood. The chain's CDR3 is CAWSDGTGPSGANVLTF. In DNA, the CDR3 is TGTGCCTGGAGCGACGGGACAGGGCCCTCTGGGGCCAACGTCCTGACTTTC.